This entry is about one TCR beta chain. The antigen is undetermined. The authors extracted RNA and reverse transcribed it into cDNA as the sequencing template. This table comes from immunoSEQ multiplex PCR, and its TCRdb copy is limited to in-frame clones, with some not included. The table shows about 180,000 clones, with around half occurring only once. Sample treatment: oral pan-JAK inhibitor, 5-10 mg twice daily. In alopecia areata patients, both lesional scalp punch biopsies and peripheral blood were collected. This sample was included in a study of CD8+ T cells in alopecia areata. Study outcomes and limitations: The study found that many expanded lesional clones persisted in scalp and blood during tofacitinib.

This CDR3 is 15 amino acids long. V shed 4 bases and J shed 7 bases, with 18 bases lying between them. The V gene's germline CDR1 is SGDLS and CDR2 YYNGEE. The sample here was CD8+ T cells sorted from blood, taken at week 24, from a patient treated with tofacitinib. The chain uses TRBV9 and TRBJ1-5; a possible D gene is TRBD1 (6 bases). The sequence came from a human donor with alopecia areata. In DNA, the CDR3 is TGTGCCAGCAGCCCCGGGGGGGGCTTGGGGCAGCCCCAGCATTTT. Translating it yields CASSPGGGLGQPQHF.